This TCR beta chain was found in a study of a mutant IDH1 vaccine in newly diagnosed glioma. Across the study: Beforehand, treatment had been radiotherapy, temozolomide, or both; the majority received both.

The ends were cut back, 3 bases at V and 7 bases at J, with 11 bases in the middle. This CDR3 comprises 14 residues. Germline V gene lookup returns CDR1 SGHNT and CDR2 YYREEE (reference sequence). Repertoires were generated with immunoSEQ multiplex PCR, while TCRdb's copy carries only in-frame clones and drops some. Of fewer than 70,000 clones listed, around 84% are singletons. With respect to this clone: The antigen is not known.

The time point was: week 35, safety follow-up. One vaccine dose held 300 ug of mutant IDH1 20-mer peptide and came with topical imiquimod. The sample consisted of PBMCs, taken from a glioma patient whose treatment included an IDH1 peptide vaccine. The chain couples TRBV5-4 to TRBJ1-6; D not resolved. The receptor was isolated from a man aged 25-45 years with glioma. CDR3 nucleotides: TGTGCCAGCAGCTCTTCTGGCGGGAATTCACCCCTCCACTTT. Its translation: CASSSSGGNSPLHF.